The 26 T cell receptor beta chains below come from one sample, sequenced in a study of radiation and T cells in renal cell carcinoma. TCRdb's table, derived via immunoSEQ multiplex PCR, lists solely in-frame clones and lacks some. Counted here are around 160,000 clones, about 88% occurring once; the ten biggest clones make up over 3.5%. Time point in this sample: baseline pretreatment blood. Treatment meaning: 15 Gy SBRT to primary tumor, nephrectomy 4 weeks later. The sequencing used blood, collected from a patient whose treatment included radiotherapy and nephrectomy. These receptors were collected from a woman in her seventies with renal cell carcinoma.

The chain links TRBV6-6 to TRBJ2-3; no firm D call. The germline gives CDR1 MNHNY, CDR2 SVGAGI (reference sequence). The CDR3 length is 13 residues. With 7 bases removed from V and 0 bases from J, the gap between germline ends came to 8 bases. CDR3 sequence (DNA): TGTGCCAGCACCCCACCGAGCACAGATACGCAGTATTTT. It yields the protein CASTPPSTDTQYF.

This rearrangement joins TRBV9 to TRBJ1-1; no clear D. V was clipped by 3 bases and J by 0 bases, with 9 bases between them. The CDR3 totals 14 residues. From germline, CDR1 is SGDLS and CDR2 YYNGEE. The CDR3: CASSETGMNTEAFF. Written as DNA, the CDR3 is TGTGCCAGCAGCGAGACGGGGATGAACACTGAAGCTTTCTTT. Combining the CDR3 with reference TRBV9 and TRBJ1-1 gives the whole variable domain DSGVTQTPKHLITATGQRVTLRCSPRSGDLSVYWYQQSLDQGLQFLIQYYNGEERAKGNILERFSAQQFPDLHSELNLSSLELGDSALYFCASSETGMNTEAFFGQGTRLTVV.

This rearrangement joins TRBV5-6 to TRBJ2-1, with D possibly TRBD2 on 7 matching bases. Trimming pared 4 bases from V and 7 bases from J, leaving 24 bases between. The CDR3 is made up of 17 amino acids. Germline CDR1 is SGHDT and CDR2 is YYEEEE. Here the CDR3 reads CASSPPPGGGRGNEQFF. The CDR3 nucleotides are TGTGCCAGCAGCCCCCCGCCTGGCGGGGGAAGGGGGAATGAGCAGTTCTTC.

The CDR3 protein is CASSVGWESGNTIYF. The CDR3 DNA reads as TGTGCCAGCAGCGTAGGGTGGGAGTCAGGAAACACCATATATTTT. V usage is TRBV9 and J usage is TRBJ1-3; D is ambiguous. The V end was cut by 0 bases, the J end by 4 bases, with 11 bases between. This CDR3 is built from 15 residues. Germline V gives CDR1 SGDLS, CDR2 YYNGEE. Combining the CDR3 with reference TRBV9 and TRBJ1-3 gives the whole variable domain DSGVTQTPKHLITATGQRVTLRCSPRSGDLSVYWYQQSLDQGLQFLIQYYNGEERAKGNILERFSAQQFPDLHSELNLSSLELGDSALYFCASSVGWESGNTIYFGEGSWLTVV.

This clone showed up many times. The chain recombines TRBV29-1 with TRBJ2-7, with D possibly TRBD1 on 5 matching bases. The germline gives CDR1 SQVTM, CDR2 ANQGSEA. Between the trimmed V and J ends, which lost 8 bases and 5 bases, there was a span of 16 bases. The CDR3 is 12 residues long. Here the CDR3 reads CSHLSQGHEQYF. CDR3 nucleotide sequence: TGCAGCCACCTCTCCCAGGGCCACGAGCAGTACTTC.

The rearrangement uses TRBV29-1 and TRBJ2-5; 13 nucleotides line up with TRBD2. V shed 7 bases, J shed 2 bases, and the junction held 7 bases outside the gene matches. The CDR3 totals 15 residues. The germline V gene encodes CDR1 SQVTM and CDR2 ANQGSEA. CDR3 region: CSARTSGGVQETQYF. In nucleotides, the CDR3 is TGCAGCGCCCGGACTAGCGGGGGCGTTCAAGAGACCCAGTACTTC.

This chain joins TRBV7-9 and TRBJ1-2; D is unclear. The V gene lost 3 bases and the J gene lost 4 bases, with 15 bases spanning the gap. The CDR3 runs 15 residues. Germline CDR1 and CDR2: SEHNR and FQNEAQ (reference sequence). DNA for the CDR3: TGTGCCAGCAGCTTGTCGAGTATGGCTCTCTATGGCTACACCTTC. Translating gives CASSLSSMALYGYTF.

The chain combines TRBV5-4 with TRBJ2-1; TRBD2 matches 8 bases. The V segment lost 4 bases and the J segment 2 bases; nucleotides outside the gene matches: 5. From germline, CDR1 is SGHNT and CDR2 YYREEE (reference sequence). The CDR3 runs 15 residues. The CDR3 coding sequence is TGTGCCAGCAGCGCCAGCGGGGGTCCCTACAATGAGCAGTTCTTC. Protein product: CASSASGGPYNEQFF.

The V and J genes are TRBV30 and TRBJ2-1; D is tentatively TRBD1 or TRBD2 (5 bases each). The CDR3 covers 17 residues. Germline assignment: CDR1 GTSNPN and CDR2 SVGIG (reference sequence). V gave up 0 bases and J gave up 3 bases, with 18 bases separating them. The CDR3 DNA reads TGTGCCTGGAGTGTACTCGGGCAGGGCCGGGGCTACAATGAGCAGTTCTTC. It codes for CAWSVLGQGRGYNEQFF.

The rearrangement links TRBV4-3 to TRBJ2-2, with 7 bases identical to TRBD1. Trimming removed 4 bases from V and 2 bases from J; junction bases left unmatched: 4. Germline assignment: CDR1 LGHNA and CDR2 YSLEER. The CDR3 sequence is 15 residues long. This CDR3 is CASSLGDSNTGELFF. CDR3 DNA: TGCGCCAGCAGCCTTGGGGACAGTAACACCGGGGAGCTGTTTTTT.

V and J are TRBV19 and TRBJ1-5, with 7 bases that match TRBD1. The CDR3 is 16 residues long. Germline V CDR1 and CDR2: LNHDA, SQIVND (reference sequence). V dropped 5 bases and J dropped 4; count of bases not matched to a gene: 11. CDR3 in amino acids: CASSLRRDSSNQPQHF. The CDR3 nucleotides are TGTGCCAGTAGTTTACGACGGGACAGCTCGAATCAGCCCCAGCATTTT. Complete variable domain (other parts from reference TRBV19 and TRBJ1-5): DGGITQSPKYLFRKEGQNVTLSCEQNLNHDAMYWYRQDPGQGLRLIYYSQIVNDFQKGDIAEGYSVSREKKESFPLTVTSAQKNPTAFYLCASSLRRDSSNQPQHFGDGTRLSIL.

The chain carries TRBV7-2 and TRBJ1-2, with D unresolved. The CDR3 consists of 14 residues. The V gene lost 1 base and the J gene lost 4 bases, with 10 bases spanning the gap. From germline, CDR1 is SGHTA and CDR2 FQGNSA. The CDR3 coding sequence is TGTGCCAGCAGCTTAGTTTCAGGCTCCTATGGCTACACCTTC. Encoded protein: CASSLVSGSYGYTF.

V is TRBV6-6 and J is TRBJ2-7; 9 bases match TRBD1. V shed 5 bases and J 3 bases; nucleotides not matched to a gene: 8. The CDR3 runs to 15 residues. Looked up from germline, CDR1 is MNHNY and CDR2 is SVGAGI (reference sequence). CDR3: CASSPWDRVNYEQYF. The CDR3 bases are TGTGCCAGCAGTCCCTGGGACAGGGTAAACTACGAGCAGTACTTC.

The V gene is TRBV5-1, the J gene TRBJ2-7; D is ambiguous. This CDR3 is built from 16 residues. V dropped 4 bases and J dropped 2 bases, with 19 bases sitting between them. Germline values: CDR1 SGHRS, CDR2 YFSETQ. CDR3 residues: CASSPVKDLLTYEQYF. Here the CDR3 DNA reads TGCGCCAGCAGCCCGGTAAAGGACCTCCTTACCTACGAGCAGTACTTC.

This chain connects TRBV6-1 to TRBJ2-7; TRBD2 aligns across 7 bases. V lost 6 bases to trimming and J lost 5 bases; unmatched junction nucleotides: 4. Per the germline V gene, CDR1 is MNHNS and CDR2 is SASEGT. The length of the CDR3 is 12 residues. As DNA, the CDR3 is TGTGCCAGCAGGGCCGGGAGGAACGAGCAGTACTTC. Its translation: CASRAGRNEQYF.

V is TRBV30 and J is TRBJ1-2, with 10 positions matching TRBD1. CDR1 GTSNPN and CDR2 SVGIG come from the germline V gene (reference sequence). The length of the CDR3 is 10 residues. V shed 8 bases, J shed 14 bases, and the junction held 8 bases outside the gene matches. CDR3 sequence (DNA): TGTGCCCTGGGACAGGGGAGTGCGACCTTC. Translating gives CALGQGSATF. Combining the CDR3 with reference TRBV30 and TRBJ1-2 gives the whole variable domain SQTIHQWPATLVQPVGSPLSLECTVEGTSNPNLYWYRQAAGRGLQLLFYSVGIGQISSEVPQNLSASRPQDRQFILSSKKLLLSDSGFYLCALGQGSATFGSGTRLTVV.

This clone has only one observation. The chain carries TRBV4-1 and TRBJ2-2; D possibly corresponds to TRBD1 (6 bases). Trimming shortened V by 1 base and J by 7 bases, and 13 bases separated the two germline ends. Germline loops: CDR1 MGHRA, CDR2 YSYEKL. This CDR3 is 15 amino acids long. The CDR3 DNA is TGCGCCAGCAGCCAAGTATACAGGGCTGACGGGGAGCTGTTTTTT. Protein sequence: CASSQVYRADGELFF.

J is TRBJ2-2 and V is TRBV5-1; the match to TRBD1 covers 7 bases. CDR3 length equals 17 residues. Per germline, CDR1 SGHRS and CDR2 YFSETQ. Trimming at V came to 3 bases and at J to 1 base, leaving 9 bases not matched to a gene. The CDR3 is CASSSGSDRVNTGELFF. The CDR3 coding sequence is TGCGCCAGCAGCTCGGGTTCCGACAGGGTGAACACCGGGGAGCTGTTTTTT.

CDR3 protein: CASRHNPDSAMYSNQPQHF. The CDR3 DNA sequence: TGTGCCAGCAGGCACAACCCCGACAGCGCCATGTATAGCAATCAGCCCCAGCATTTT. The chain employs TRBV5-4 and TRBJ1-5, with a weak D call TRBD1 (5 bases). Germline-derived CDR1 and CDR2 are SGHNT and YYREEE (reference sequence). The CDR3 contains 19 residues. V gave up 5 bases and J gave up 0 bases, with 24 bases separating them.

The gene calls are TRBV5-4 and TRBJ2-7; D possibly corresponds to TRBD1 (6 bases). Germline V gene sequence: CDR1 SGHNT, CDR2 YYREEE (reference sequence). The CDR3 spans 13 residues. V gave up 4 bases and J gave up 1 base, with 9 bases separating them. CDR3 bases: TGTGCCAGCAGCCACAGGGCATCCTACGAGCAGTACTTC. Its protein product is CASSHRASYEQYF.

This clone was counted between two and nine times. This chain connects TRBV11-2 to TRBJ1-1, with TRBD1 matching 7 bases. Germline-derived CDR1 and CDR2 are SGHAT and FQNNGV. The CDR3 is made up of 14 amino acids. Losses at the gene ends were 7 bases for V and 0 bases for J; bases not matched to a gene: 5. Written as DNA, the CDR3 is TGTGCCAGCACCCCGACAGGGATGAACACTGAAGCTTTCTTT. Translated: CASTPTGMNTEAFF.

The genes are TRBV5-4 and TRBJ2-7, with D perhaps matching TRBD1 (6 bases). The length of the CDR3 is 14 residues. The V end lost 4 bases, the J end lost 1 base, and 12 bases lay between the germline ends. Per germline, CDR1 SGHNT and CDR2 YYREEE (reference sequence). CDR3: CASSPRQDSYEQYF. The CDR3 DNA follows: TGTGCCAGCAGCCCGAGACAGGATTCCTACGAGCAGTACTTC.

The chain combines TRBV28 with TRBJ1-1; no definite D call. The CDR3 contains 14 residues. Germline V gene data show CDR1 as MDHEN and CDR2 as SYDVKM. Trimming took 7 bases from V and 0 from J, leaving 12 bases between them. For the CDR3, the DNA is TGTGCCAGCACCACCGGACTCATGAACACTGAAGCTTTCTTT. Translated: CASTTGLMNTEAFF.

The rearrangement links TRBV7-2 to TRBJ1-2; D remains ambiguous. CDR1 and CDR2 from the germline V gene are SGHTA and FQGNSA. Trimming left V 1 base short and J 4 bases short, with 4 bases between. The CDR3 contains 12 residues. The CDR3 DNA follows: TGTGCCAGCAGCTTAGGGGGCTATGGCTACACCTTC. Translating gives CASSLGGYGYTF.

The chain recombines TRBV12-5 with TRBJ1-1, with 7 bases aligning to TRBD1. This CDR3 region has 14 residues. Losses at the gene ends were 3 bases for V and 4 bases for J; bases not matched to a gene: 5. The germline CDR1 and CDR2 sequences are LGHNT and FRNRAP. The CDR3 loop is CASGLQGKGTEAFF. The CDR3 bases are TGTGCTAGTGGTTTACAGGGGAAGGGCACTGAAGCTTTCTTT.

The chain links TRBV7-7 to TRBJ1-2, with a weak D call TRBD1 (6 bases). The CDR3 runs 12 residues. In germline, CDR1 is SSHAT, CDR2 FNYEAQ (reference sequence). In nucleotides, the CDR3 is TGTGCTTTCAGGACAGCTCCTTATGGCTACACCTTC. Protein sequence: CAFRTAPYGYTF. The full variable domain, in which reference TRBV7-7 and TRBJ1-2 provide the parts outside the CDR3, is GAGVSQSPRYKVTKRGQDVTLRCDPISSHATLYWYQQALGQGPEFLTYFNYEAQPDKSGLPSDRFSAERPEGSISTLTIQRTEQRDSAMYRCAFRTAPYGYTFGSGTRLTVV.